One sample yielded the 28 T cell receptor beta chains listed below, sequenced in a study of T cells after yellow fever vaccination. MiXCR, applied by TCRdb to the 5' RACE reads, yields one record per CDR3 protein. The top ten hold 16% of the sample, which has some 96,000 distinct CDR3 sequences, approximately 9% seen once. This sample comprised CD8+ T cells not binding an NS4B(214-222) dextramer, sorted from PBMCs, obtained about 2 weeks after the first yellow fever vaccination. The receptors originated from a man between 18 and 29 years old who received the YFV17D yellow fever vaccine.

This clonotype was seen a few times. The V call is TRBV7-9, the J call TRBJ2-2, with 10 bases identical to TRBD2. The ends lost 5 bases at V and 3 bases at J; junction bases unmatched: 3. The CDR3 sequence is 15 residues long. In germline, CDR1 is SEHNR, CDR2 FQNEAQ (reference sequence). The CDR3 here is CASSTTSGDTGELFF. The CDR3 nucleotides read TGTGCCAGCAGCACCACTAGCGGGGACACCGGGGAGCTGTTTTTT.

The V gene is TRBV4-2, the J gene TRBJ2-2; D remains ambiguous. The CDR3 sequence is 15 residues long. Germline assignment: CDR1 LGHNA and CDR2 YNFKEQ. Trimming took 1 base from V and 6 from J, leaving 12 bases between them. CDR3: CASSQGLVYAGELFF. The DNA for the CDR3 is TGTGCCAGCAGCCAAGGCCTAGTTTACGCCGGGGAGCTGTTTTTT.

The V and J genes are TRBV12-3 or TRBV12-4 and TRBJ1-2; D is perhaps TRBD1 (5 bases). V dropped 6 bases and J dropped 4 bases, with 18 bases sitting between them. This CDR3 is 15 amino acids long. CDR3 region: CASSPVGGISYGYTF. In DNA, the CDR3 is TGTGCCAGCAGCCCCGTGGGGGGGATATCCTATGGCTACACCTTC.

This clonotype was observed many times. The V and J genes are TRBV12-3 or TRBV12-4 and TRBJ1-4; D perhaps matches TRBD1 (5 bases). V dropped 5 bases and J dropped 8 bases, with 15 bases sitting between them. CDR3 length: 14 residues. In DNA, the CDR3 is TGTGCCAGCAGTGGGCTCGGGGGAGGGGAAAAACTGTTTTTT. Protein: CASSGLGGGEKLFF.

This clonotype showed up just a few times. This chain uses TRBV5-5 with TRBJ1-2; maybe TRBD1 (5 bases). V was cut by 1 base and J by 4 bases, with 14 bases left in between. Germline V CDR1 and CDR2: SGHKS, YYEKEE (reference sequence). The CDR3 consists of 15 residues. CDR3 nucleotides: TGTGCCAGCAGCTTGTCCGGGACTTCTACCTATGGCTACACCTTC. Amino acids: CASSLSGTSTYGYTF. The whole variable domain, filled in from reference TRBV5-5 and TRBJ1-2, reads DAGVTQSPTHLIKTRGQQVTLRCSPISGHKSVSWYQQVLGQGPQFIFQYYEKEERGRGNFPDRFSARQFPNYSSELNVNALLLGDSALYLCASSLSGTSTYGYTFGSGTRLTVV.

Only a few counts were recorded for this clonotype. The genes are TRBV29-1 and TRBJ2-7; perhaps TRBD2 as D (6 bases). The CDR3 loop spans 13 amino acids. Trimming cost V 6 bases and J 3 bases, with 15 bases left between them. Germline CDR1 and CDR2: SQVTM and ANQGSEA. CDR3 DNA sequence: TGCAGCGTAGTCGGGGGACGGCTCTACGAGCAGTACTTC. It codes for CSVVGGRLYEQYF.

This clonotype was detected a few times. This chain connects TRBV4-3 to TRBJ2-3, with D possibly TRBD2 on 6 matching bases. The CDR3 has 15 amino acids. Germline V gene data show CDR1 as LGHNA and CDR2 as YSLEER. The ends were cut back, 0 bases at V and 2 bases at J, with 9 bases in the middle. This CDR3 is CASSQERGLTDTQYF. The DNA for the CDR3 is TGCGCCAGCAGCCAAGAGCGGGGACTCACAGATACGCAGTATTTT.

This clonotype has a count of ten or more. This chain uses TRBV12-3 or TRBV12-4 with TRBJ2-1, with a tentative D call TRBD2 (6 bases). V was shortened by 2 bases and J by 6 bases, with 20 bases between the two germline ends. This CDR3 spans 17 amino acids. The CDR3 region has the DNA TGTGCCAGCAGTTTATATGCGGAGACTAGAAGGGCCAATGAGCAGTTCTTC. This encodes CASSLYAETRRANEQFF.

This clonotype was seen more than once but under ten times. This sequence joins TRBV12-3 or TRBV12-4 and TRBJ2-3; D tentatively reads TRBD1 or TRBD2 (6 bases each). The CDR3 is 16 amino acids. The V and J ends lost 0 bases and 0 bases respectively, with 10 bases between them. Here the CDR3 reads CASSLAGGLSTDTQYF. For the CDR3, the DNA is TGTGCCAGCAGTTTAGCCGGGGGCCTTAGCACAGATACGCAGTATTTT.

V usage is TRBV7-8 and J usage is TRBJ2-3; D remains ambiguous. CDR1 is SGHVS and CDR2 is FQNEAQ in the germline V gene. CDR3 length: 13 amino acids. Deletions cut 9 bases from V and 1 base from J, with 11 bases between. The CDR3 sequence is CARTLNRTDTQYF. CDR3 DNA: TGTGCCAGAACACTTAACCGCACAGATACGCAGTATTTT.

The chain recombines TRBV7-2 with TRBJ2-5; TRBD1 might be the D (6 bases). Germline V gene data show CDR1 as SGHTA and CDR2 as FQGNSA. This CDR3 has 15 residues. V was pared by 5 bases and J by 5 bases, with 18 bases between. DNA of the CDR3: TGTGCCAGCAGCATATACGCAGGGGAGCGGGAGACCCAGTACTTC. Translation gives CASSIYAGERETQYF.

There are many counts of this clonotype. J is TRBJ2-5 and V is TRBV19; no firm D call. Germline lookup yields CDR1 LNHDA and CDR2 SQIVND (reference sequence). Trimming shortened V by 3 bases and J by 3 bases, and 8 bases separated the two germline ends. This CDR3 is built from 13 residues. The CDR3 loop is CASSIISKETQYF. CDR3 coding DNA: TGTGCCAGTAGTATTATCTCTAAAGAGACCCAGTACTTC.

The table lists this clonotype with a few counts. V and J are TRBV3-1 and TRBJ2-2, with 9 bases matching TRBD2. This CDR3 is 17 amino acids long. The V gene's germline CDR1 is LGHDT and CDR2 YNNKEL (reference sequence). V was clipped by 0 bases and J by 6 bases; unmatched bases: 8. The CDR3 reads CASSQDPFVAGAGELFF. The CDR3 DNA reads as TGTGCCAGCAGCCAAGATCCTTTCGTAGCGGGGGCCGGGGAGCTGTTTTTT.

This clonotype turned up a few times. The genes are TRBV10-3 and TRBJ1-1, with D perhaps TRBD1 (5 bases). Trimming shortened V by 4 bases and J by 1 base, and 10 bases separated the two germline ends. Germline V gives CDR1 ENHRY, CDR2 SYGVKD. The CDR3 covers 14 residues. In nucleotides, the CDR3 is TGTGCCATCAGTGCCGGGACGGGGAACACTGAAGCTTTCTTT. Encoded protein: CAISAGTGNTEAFF.

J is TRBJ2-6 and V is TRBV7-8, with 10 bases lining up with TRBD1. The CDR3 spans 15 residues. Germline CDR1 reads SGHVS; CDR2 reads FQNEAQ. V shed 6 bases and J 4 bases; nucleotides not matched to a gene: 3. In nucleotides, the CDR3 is TGTGCCAGCAGGGACAGGGGGGTGGGGGCCAACGTCCTGACTTTC. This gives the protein CASRDRGVGANVLTF.

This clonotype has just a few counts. CDR3 DNA sequence: TGTGCCAGCAGCTTTAGCGGGGGGCTGGATACGCAGTATTTT. The encoded protein is CASSFSGGLDTQYF. This rearrangement joins TRBV7-3 to TRBJ2-3; 10 nucleotides agree with TRBD2. This CDR3 region has 14 residues. Germline values: CDR1 SGHTA, CDR2 FQGTGA. V was pared by 3 bases and J by 6 bases, with 3 bases of the junction left unmatched.

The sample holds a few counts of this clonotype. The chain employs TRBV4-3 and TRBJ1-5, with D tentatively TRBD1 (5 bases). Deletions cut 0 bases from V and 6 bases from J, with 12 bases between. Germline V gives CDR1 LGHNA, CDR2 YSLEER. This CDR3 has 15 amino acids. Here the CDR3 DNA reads TGCGCCAGCAGCCAAGACGGGGCAGGGAGTCAGCCCCAGCATTTT. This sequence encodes CASSQDGAGSQPQHF.

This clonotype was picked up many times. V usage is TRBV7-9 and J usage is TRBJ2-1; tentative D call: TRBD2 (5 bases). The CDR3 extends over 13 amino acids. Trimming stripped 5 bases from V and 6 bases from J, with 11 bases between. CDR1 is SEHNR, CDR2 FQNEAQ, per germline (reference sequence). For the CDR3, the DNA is TGTGCCAGCAGCCTTCTAGCTAGCAATGAGCAGTTCTTC. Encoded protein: CASSLLASNEQFF.

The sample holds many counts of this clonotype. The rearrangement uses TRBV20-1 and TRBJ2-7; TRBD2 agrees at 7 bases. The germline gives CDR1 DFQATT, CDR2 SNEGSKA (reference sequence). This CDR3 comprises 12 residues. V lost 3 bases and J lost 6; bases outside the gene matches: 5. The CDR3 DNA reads TGCAGTGCTAGGAGCGGGGATTCCGAGCAGTACTTC. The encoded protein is CSARSGDSEQYF.

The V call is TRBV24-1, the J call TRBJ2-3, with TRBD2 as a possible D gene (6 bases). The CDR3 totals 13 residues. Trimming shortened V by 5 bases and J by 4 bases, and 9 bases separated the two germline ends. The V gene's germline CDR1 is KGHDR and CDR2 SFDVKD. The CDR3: CATSGLGADTQYF. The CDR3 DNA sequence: TGTGCCACCAGTGGACTAGGTGCAGATACGCAGTATTTT.

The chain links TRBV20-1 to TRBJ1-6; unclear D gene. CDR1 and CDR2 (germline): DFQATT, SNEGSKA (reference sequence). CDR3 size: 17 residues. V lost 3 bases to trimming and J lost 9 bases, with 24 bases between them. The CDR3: CSASSHRGPEGGSPLHF. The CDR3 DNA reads TGCAGTGCTAGCTCTCACCGTGGCCCTGAGGGTGGTTCACCCCTCCACTTT.

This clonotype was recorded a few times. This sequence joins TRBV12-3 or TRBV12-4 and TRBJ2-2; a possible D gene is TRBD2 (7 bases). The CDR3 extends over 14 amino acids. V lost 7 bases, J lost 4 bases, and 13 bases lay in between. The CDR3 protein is CASIRGGPTGELFF. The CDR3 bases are TGTGCCAGCATTAGGGGGGGGCCCACCGGGGAGCTGTTTTTT.

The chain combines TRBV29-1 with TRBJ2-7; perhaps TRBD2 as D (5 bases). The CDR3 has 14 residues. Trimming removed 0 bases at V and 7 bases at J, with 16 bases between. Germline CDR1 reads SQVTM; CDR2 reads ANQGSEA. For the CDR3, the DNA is TGCAGCGTTGAAGACGCCGGACTTTTTGGGGAGCAGTACTTC. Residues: CSVEDAGLFGEQYF.

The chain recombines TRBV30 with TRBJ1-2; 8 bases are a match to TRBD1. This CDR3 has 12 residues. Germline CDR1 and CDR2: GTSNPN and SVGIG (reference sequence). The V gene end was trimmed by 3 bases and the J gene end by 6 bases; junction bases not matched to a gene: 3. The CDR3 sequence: CAWSPTGDGYTF. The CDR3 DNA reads TGTGCCTGGAGCCCGACAGGGGATGGCTACACCTTC.

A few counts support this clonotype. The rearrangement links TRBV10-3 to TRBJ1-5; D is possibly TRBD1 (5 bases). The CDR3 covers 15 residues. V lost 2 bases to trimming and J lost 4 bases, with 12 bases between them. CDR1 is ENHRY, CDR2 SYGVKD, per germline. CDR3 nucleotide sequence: TGTGCCATCAGTGAGGGCGGGGGAGGGAATCAGCCCCAGCATTTT. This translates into CAISEGGGGNQPQHF.

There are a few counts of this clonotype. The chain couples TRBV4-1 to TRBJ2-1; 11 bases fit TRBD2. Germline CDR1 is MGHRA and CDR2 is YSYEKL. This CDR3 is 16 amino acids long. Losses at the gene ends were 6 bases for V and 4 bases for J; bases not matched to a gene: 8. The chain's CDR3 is CASRVYTSGGYNEQFF. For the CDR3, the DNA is TGCGCCAGCAGGGTTTATACTAGCGGGGGATACAATGAGCAGTTCTTC.

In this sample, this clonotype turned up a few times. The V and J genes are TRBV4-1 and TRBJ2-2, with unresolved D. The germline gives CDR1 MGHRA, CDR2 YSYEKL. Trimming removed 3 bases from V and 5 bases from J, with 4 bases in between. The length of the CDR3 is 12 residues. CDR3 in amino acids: CASSHPTGELFF. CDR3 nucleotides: TGCGCCAGCAGCCACCCTACCGGGGAGCTGTTTTTT.

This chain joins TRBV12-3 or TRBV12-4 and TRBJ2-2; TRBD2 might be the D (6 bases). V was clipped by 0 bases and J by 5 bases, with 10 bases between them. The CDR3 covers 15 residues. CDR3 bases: TGTGCCAGCAGTTTAGCCGGGGGAGGTACCGGGGAGCTGTTTTTT. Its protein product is CASSLAGGGTGELFF.